Below are 14 T cell receptor beta chains sequenced from a single sample in a study of blood T cell repertoires in COVID-19. Sequencing used immunoSEQ multiplex PCR; TCRdb keeps in-frame clones, though not all of them. The sample contains tens of thousands of clones, about 80% of which appear only once. The material sequenced was peripheral blood. Source of these receptors: a human donor in a cohort sampled during active COVID-19.

J is TRBJ1-4 and V is TRBV7-8; no definite D call. This CDR3 has 14 residues. V lost 5 bases and J lost 11, with 18 bases in between. Germline-derived CDR1 and CDR2 are SGHVS and FQNEAQ. CDR3 region: CASSQRETDWKLFF. The CDR3 nucleotides are TGTGCCAGCAGCCAAAGGGAGACGGACTGGAAACTGTTTTTT. The complete variable domain, with remaining parts taken from reference TRBV7-8 and TRBJ1-4, reads GAGVSQSPRYKVAKRGQDVALRCDPISGHVSLFWYQQALGQGPEFLTYFQNEAQLDKSGLPSDRFFAERPEGSVSTLKIQRTQQEDSAVYLCASSQRETDWKLFFGSGTQLSVL.

This clone was seen a handful of times. The rearrangement uses TRBV3-1 (or the pseudogene TRBV3-2) and TRBJ1-6; D possibly corresponds to TRBD1 (5 bases). In germline, CDR1 is LGHDT, CDR2 YNNKEL (reference sequence). This CDR3 comprises 15 residues. Trimming left V 4 bases short and J 8 bases short, with 15 bases between. The CDR3 region has the DNA TGTGCCAGCAGCCGCGGGACGAATCACCATTCACCCCTCCACTTT. This codes for CASSRGTNHHSPLHF.

The chain combines TRBV18 with TRBJ2-5; 9 nucleotides align to TRBD2. The CDR3 is 12 amino acids. V trimming: 3 bases; J trimming: 7 bases; junction bases outside the gene matches: 0. In germline, CDR1 is KGHSH, CDR2 LQKENI. The CDR3 nucleotides are TGTGCCAGCTCACCTAGCGGGGGGACCCAGTACTTC. This encodes CASSPSGGTQYF.

This chain uses TRBV12-3 or TRBV12-4 with TRBJ2-5; D gene ambiguous. V lost 7 bases and J 4 bases, leaving 7 bases between the germline ends. This CDR3 is built from 11 residues. The CDR3 loop is CASTHGETQYF. DNA for the CDR3: TGTGCCAGCACCCACGGAGAGACCCAGTACTTC.

V is TRBV7-2 and J is TRBJ1-6; no clear D. V was pared by 1 base and J by 4 bases, with 5 bases between. The CDR3 sequence is 14 residues long. Germline assignment: CDR1 SGHTA and CDR2 FQGNSA. The CDR3 region is CASSLGPYNSPLHF. CDR3 bases: TGTGCCAGCAGCTTAGGGCCGTATAATTCACCCCTCCACTTT.

The V call is TRBV19, the J call TRBJ1-3; perhaps TRBD1 as D (5 bases). Germline V gene lookup returns CDR1 LNHDA and CDR2 SQIVND (reference sequence). The length of the CDR3 is 15 residues. Trimming shortened V by 5 bases and J by 0 bases, and 11 bases separated the two germline ends. CDR3 in amino acids: CASSPRTSSGNTIYF. The CDR3 nucleotides are TGTGCCAGTAGTCCAAGGACAAGCTCTGGAAACACCATATATTTT.

The V call is TRBV7-8, the J call TRBJ2-2; 9 bases align to TRBD2. Trimming took 3 bases from V and 4 from J; bases not matched to a gene: 6. The CDR3 runs 16 residues. Germline loops: CDR1 SGHVS, CDR2 FQNEAQ. CDR3 sequence: CASSFLAGEATGELFF. The CDR3 bases are TGTGCCAGCAGCTTTTTAGCGGGAGAGGCCACCGGGGAGCTGTTTTTT.

The V and J genes are TRBV5-1 and TRBJ2-7, with a possible D match to TRBD1 (6 bases). Between the trimmed V and J ends, which lost 5 bases and 3 bases, there was a span of 24 bases. CDR1 is SGHRS and CDR2 is YFSETQ in the germline V gene. The CDR3 spans 17 residues. The DNA of the CDR3 is TGCGCCAGCAGATTGAACCCAAGTCGACAGGAGAACTACGAGCAGTACTTC. Translation: CASRLNPSRQENYEQYF.

The chain employs TRBV2 and TRBJ2-3; TRBD2 aligns across 11 bases. The V and J ends lost 6 bases and 2 bases, in that order; junction bases with no gene match: 10. Germline V lookup: CDR1 SNHLY, CDR2 FYNNEI. The CDR3 length is 17 residues. The CDR3 spells CASRSLAGGQNTDTQYF. The CDR3 nucleotides are TGTGCCAGCAGATCTCTAGCGGGAGGACAGAACACAGATACGCAGTATTTT.

The CDR3 is CASSLTGYPNEKLFF. CDR3 DNA: TGCGCCAGCAGCTTGACAGGGTACCCTAATGAAAAACTGTTTTTT. This chain joins TRBV5-1 and TRBJ1-4, with D perhaps TRBD1 (6 bases). Trimming pared 1 base from V and 3 bases from J, leaving 10 bases between. Germline CDR1 and CDR2: SGHRS and YFSETQ. This CDR3 has 15 amino acids.

The J gene is TRBJ2-5, the V gene TRBV30; D is perhaps TRBD1 (6 bases). Trimming removed 2 bases from V and 13 bases from J, with 23 bases in between. The CDR3 spans 14 residues. CDR1 GTSNPN and CDR2 SVGIG come from the germline V gene (reference sequence). DNA of the CDR3: TGTGCCTGGAGTAGCCGCGGGCAGGGGCCCCGCGGGTACTTC. It is translated as CAWSSRGQGPRGYF. Using reference TRBV30 and TRBJ2-5 for the parts outside the CDR3, the full variable domain is SQTIHQWPATLVQPVGSPLSLECTVEGTSNPNLYWYRQAAGRGLQLLFYSVGIGQISSEVPQNLSASRPQDRQFILSSKKLLLSDSGFYLCAWSSRGQGPRGYFGPGTRLLVL.

V usage is TRBV30 and J usage is TRBJ2-3, with 7 bases that match TRBD1. The length of the CDR3 is 16 residues. J gave up 0 bases and V 1 base, and 7 bases lay outside the gene matches. CDR1 is GTSNPN and CDR2 is SVGIG in the germline V gene (reference sequence). CDR3 in DNA: TGTGCCTGGAGTGCTCCCGGGACAGTAAGCACAGATACGCAGTATTTT. Amino acids: CAWSAPGTVSTDTQYF.

This sequence joins TRBV5-4 and TRBJ1-1; the D gene is possibly TRBD1 (5 bases). This CDR3 is built from 14 residues. Trimming pared 5 bases from V and 11 bases from J, leaving 22 bases between. Germline CDR1 and CDR2: SGHNT and YYREEE (reference sequence). In nucleotides, the CDR3 is TGTGCCAGCAGTCCCCGGGGGATGCCCTACAGGGCTTTCTTT. Protein product: CASSPRGMPYRAFF.

As for this clone: Other DNA sequences in this specimen translate into the identical CDR3. This rearrangement joins TRBV5-1 to TRBJ2-1, with TRBD2 as a possible D gene (6 bases). CDR3 length: 17 residues. Trimming left V 0 bases short and J 0 bases short, with 13 bases between. CDR1 is SGHRS and CDR2 is YFSETQ in the germline V gene. DNA for the CDR3: TGCGCCAGCAGCTTGGAGGGACTCCCGAGCTCCTACAATGAGCAGTTCTTC. This codes for CASSLEGLPSSYNEQFF.